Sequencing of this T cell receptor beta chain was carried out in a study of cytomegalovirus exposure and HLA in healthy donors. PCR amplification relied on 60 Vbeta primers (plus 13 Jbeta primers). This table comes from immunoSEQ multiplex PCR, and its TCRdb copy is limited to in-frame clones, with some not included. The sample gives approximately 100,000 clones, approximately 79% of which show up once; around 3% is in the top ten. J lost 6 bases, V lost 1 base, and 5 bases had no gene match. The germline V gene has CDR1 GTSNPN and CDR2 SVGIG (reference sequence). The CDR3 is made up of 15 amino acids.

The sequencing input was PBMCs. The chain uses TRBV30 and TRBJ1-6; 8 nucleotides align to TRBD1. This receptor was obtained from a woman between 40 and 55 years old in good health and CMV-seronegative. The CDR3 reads CAWSGEGQGNSPLHF. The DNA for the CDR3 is TGTGCCTGGAGTGGAGAAGGACAGGGTAATTCACCCCTCCACTTT.